This T cell receptor beta chain was obtained from a study of OX40 agonist ivuxolimab in advanced cancers. Study overall: Three partial responders included one hepatocellular carcinoma patient and two cutaneous melanoma patients. Findings and limits, study-wide: Compared with CD4+, CD8+ T cells on average had more expanded clones.

Comments on this clone: As yet, its antigen is unknown.

Enrollment shut out patients with autoimmune disease history or systemic immunosuppression. Per the germline V gene, CDR1 is SEHNR and CDR2 is FQNEAQ (reference sequence). The CDR3 runs to 12 residues. V was clipped by 4 bases and J by 9 bases, with 10 bases between them. Using immunoSEQ multiplex PCR, the repertoire was profiled, and TCRdb retains in-frame clones only, with some absent. This sample has 70,000 to 90,000 clones, with roughly nine tenths found just once. The receptor's source is an adult with an advanced solid tumor such as melanoma, head and neck, liver or kidney cancer. The input for sequencing was CD4+ or CD8+ T cells sorted from blood, taken in a trial of the OX40 agonist ivuxolimab. The chain uses TRBV7-9 and TRBJ1-5; D remains ambiguous. The CDR3 spells CASSSLDWPQHF. Here the CDR3 DNA reads TGTGCCAGCAGCTCCCTTGATTGGCCCCAGCATTTT.